Listed below are T cell receptor beta chains from one sample, sequenced in a study of cytomegalovirus exposure and HLA in healthy donors. Only in-frame clones appear in the TCRdb table, and some are missing; sequencing was by immunoSEQ multiplex PCR. This repertoire shows 210,000 or so clones, around 85% found once; its top ten account for around 0.2%. The sequencing input was PBMCs. Every receptor here comes from a girl under 10 years old in good health and CMV-seronegative. Both conserved end residues are part of each CDR3. D genes are given only for firm matches. Size values are once, few and many counts, or a class for expanded clones, and some rows have none.

TRBD2,NA,TRBV12-5,TRBJ2-7,CASGPSGSGYEQYF,TGTGCTAGTGGCCCTAGCGGGAGTGGCTACGAGCAGTACTTC
NA,once,TRBV6-5,TRBJ1-6,CASSYTGLYNSPLHF,TGTGCCAGCAGTTATACAGGGCTCTATAATTCACCCCTCCACTTT
TRBD1,NA,TRBV29-1,TRBJ2-3,CSVGQVLIDTQYF,TGCAGCGTAGGACAGGTTCTAATTGATACGCAGTATTTT
TRBD2,NA,TRBV5-1,TRBJ2-5,CASSRKLAGEWAQYF,TGCGCCAGCAGCCGAAAACTAGCGGGAGAGTGGGCCCAGTACTTC
NA,NA,TRBV5-1,TRBJ2-7,CASSLAGPYEQYF,TGCGCCAGCAGCTTGGCAGGGCCCTACGAGCAGTACTTC
NA,NA,TRBV6-1,TRBJ2-7,CASTPRQPPSYEQYF,TGTGCCAGCACCCCGAGGCAGCCTCCTTCCTACGAGCAGTACTTC
TRBD1,NA,TRBV11-3,TRBJ2-7,CASSPGTGVDEQYF,TGTGCCAGCAGCCCAGGGACAGGGGTCGACGAGCAGTACTTC
NA,NA,TRBV2,TRBJ1-1,CASSEGQGRVRAFF,TGTGCCAGCAGTGAGGGGCAGGGGAGGGTCAGGGCTTTCTTT
NA,NA,TRBV27,TRBJ1-1,CASSSLARRAEAFF,TGTGCCAGCAGTTCATTGGCCCGGAGAGCTGAAGCTTTCTTT
TRBD2,NA,TRBV7-2,TRBJ2-5,CASRQGLAGQETQYF,TGTGCCAGCAGACAGGGACTAGCGGGACAAGAGACCCAGTACTTC
NA,NA,TRBV6-5,TRBJ1-4,CASSPSLNEKLFF,TGTGCCAGCAGCCCCTCCCTTAATGAAAAACTGTTTTTT
TRBD2,once,TRBV6-1,TRBJ2-7,CASIRPSGIPPEQYF,TGTGCCAGCATTAGGCCGAGCGGGATCCCCCCCGAGCAGTACTTC
TRBD1,NA,TRBV10-3,TRBJ1-5,CAIRGTENQPQHF,TGTGCCATCAGGGGGACAGAAAATCAGCCCCAGCATTTT
NA,NA,TRBV2,TRBJ1-5,CASSPRQAWQPQHF,TGTGCCAGCAGCCCACGACAGGCGTGGCAGCCCCAGCATTTT
TRBD2,NA,TRBV4-1,TRBJ2-5,CASSQGGGLFQETQYF,TGCGCCAGCAGCCAAGGGGGGGGACTTTTCCAAGAGACCCAGTACTTC
NA,once,TRBV5-6,TRBJ2-1,CASSPGRGPYNEQFF,TGTGCCAGCAGCCCCGGCAGGGGTCCCTACAATGAGCAGTTCTTC
TRBD1,NA,TRBV6-1,TRBJ1-2,CASSTDLKGQRYTF,TGTGCCAGCAGCACCGACCTTAAGGGACAGCGCTACACCTTC
TRBD1,NA,TRBV7-9,TRBJ1-2,CASSPWDRGNYGYTF,TGTGCCAGCAGCCCGTGGGACAGGGGGAACTATGGCTACACCTTC
TRBD1,once,TRBV19,TRBJ1-1,CASSMNRGRSEAFF,TGTGCCAGTAGTATGAACAGGGGGCGGTCTGAAGCTTTCTTT
NA,NA,TRBV6-1,TRBJ2-7,CASSARFQGYEQYF,TGTGCCAGCAGTGCTCGGTTTCAGGGCTACGAGCAGTACTTC
TRBD1,NA,TRBV9,TRBJ2-2,CASSVTGGNTGELFF,TGTGCCAGCAGCGTAACAGGGGGGAACACCGGGGAGCTGTTTTTT
NA,NA,TRBV9,TRBJ2-3,CASSVGVAASTDTQYF,TGTGCCAGCAGCGTAGGGGTAGCGGCTAGCACAGATACGCAGTATTTT
NA,NA,TRBV6-1,TRBJ1-5,CASSEVAGSNQPQHF,TGTGCCAGCAGTGAAGTCGCGGGGAGCAATCAGCCCCAGCATTTT
NA,few,TRBV5-1,TRBJ1-1,CASSYGPGTEAFF,TGCGCCAGCAGCTACGGTCCGGGGACTGAAGCTTTCTTT
NA,NA,TRBV5-4,TRBJ2-7,CASSPGQKGYEQYF,TGTGCCAGCAGCCCCGGACAGAAGGGCTACGAGCAGTACTTC
NA,few,TRBV5-4,TRBJ2-7,CASSRGRYSGSYEQYF,TGTGCCAGCAGCCGGGGGAGGTATTCCGGCTCCTACGAGCAGTACTTC
NA,NA,TRBV5-6,TRBJ2-7,CASSLVLNSYEQYF,TGTGCCAGCAGCTTGGTCCTAAATTCCTACGAGCAGTACTTC
NA,NA,TRBV6-1,TRBJ1-6,CASSEETGSPLHF,TGTGCCAGCAGTGAGGAAACGGGTTCACCCCTCCACTTT
TRBD2,NA,TRBV13,TRBJ2-3,CASSLGLDSSGVTDTQYF,TGTGCCAGCAGCTTAGGCCTCGACTCTAGCGGGGTCACAGATACGCAGTATTTT
TRBD1,few,TRBV19,TRBJ1-1,CASTIEGRGRGNSEAFF,TGTGCCAGTACCATCGAGGGGCGAGGCAGGGGGAATTCTGAAGCTTTCTTT
NA,NA,TRBV11-1,TRBJ1-2,CASSRGVYGYTF,TGTGCCAGCAGCCGCGGGGTCTATGGCTACACCTTC
NA,NA,TRBV6-1,TRBJ2-5,CASIIQPQETQYF,TGTGCCAGCATCATACAGCCCCAAGAGACCCAGTACTTC